These 13 T cell receptor beta chains were sequenced from one sample in a study of regulatory T cells in long-lasting Graves disease. As for time point: newly diagnosed GD, antithyroid drugs for less than 3 months. Construction of the TCR library relied on RNA isolated from PBMCs. Building of the TCR beta libraries involved iRepertoire HTBI primers and Arm-PCR of CDR3 regions. MiXCR, applied by TCRdb to the multiplex PCR reads, yields one record per CDR3 protein. The table has some 350,000 distinct CDR3 sequences, 15% to 20% seen once; the top ten hold 20% to 25%. The sample was also linked to a second study, of T cells in Graves' hyperthyroidism and ophthalmopathy.

This specimen consisted of peripheral blood mononuclear cells (PBMCs), obtained at new diagnosis, from a patient treated with antithyroid drugs. The receptors originated from a woman under 30 with Graves disease.

The sample holds many counts of this clonotype. This sequence joins TRBV5-1 and TRBJ1-6; D perhaps matches TRBD1 (6 bases). The CDR3 sequence is 15 residues long. Germline V gene sequence: CDR1 SGHRS, CDR2 YFSETQ. Trimming pared 0 bases from V and 9 bases from J, leaving 13 bases between. CDR3 residues: CASSLDRVGPSPLHF. CDR3 DNA sequence: TGCGCCAGCAGCTTGGACAGGGTGGGCCCTTCACCCCTCCACTTT.

This clonotype was found many times. The genes are TRBV11-2 and TRBJ2-4; 10 positions match TRBD2. V lost 5 bases to trimming and J lost 0 bases; unmatched junction nucleotides: 4. CDR3 length: 16 residues. Germline-derived CDR1 and CDR2 are SGHAT and FQNNGV. The CDR3 is CASSPGLAEAKNIQYF. The CDR3 coding sequence is TGTGCCAGCAGCCCAGGACTAGCGGAAGCCAAAAACATTCAGTACTTC.

This clonotype was seen repeatedly, ten times or more. The chain is built from TRBV6-2 or TRBV6-3 and TRBJ1-2; D gene unclear. Trimming pared 6 bases from V and 5 bases from J, leaving 13 bases between. This CDR3 is built from 13 residues. From germline, CDR1 is MNHEY and CDR2 SVGEGT. The CDR3 reads CASRRTAEYGYTF. DNA of the CDR3: TGTGCCAGCAGGAGGACGGCGGAGTATGGCTACACCTTC.

The gene calls are TRBV6-2 or TRBV6-3 and TRBJ2-3; possibly TRBD1 for D (6 bases). The better agreement between TRBJ2-5 and the DNA end casts doubt on the J call. Germline V gene data show CDR1 as MNHEY and CDR2 as SVGEGT. The CDR3 has 17 residues. This CDR3 reads CASSSPRQVGPPWTQYF. CDR3 DNA sequence: TGTGCCAGCAGTTCCCCACGACAGGTTGGCCCCCCATGGACCCAGTACTTC.

This clonotype is labeled as medium-sized. V is TRBV3-1 and J is TRBJ2-1; D is perhaps TRBD2 (6 bases). Germline V gives CDR1 LGHDT, CDR2 YNNKEL (reference sequence). V was shortened by 4 bases and J by 4 bases, with 8 bases between the two germline ends. The CDR3 extends over 13 amino acids. DNA of the CDR3: TGTGCCAGCAGCCCTAGCGAATACAATGAGCAGTTCTTC. Protein sequence: CASSPSEYNEQFF.

This clonotype was found many times. The CDR3 region is CASSARPEEQYF. The CDR3 nucleotides read TGTGCCAGCAGTGCGCGGCCAGAGGAGCAGTACTTC. The chain recombines TRBV2 with TRBJ2-7; D is uncertain. From germline, CDR1 is SNHLY and CDR2 FYNNEI. The CDR3 extends over 12 amino acids. V was clipped by 4 bases and J by 7 bases, with 11 bases between them.

The V and J genes are TRBV9 and TRBJ1-4, with a weak D call TRBD1 (5 bases). The CDR3 extends over 15 amino acids. CDR1 is SGDLS, CDR2 YYNGEE, per germline. Trimming removed 3 bases at V and 0 bases at J, with 9 bases between. The CDR3 DNA is TGTGCCAGCAGCGCGAGGGGTGCAACTAATGAAAAACTGTTTTTT. It specifies CASSARGATNEKLFF.

At least ten counts were recorded for this clonotype. This chain joins TRBV12-3 or TRBV12-4 and TRBJ2-1; TRBD1 matches 7 bases. This CDR3 contains 15 residues. V shed 6 bases and J 7 bases; nucleotides not matched to a gene: 12. The CDR3 DNA is TGTGCCAGCAGACATGACAGGGTAGTGTGGAATGAGCAGTTCTTC. This gives the protein CASRHDRVVWNEQFF.

This clonotype came up many times. The CDR3 coding sequence is TGTGCCAGCAGGGTCAGGGGAGGAGAGACCCAGTACTTC. Amino acid sequence: CASRVRGGETQYF. The rearrangement uses TRBV2 and TRBJ2-5; D tentatively reads TRBD1 or TRBD2 (6 bases each). CDR1 is SNHLY and CDR2 is FYNNEI in the germline V gene. The CDR3 runs 13 residues. Trimming took off 6 bases at V and 4 bases at J, with 12 bases between the two ends.

This clonotype was counted at least ten times. The chain is built from TRBV3-1 and TRBJ1-1, with D unresolved. CDR1 and CDR2 from the germline V gene are LGHDT and YNNKEL (reference sequence). Trimming pared 3 bases from V and 5 bases from J, leaving 10 bases between. CDR3 length equals 13 residues. The CDR3 DNA is TGTGCCAGCAGCCAGACACCCTCAACTGAAGCTTTCTTT. Translation: CASSQTPSTEAFF. Full variable domain (rest looked up from reference TRBV3-1 and TRBJ1-1): DTAVSQTPKYLVTQMGNDKSIKCEQNLGHDTMYWYKQDSKKFLKIMFSYNNKELIINETVPNRFSPKSPDKAHLNLHINSLELGDSAVYFCASSQTPSTEAFFGQGTRLTVV.

This clonotype showed up many times. The chain combines TRBV2 with TRBJ2-3, with 7 positions matching TRBD2. The CDR3 loop spans 14 amino acids. Germline trimming cut 6 bases from V and 0 bases from J; bases unmatched to any gene: 3. The V gene's germline CDR1 is SNHLY and CDR2 FYNNEI. CDR3 DNA sequence: TGTGCCAGCAGACTAGCGTCTAGCACAGATACGCAGTATTTT. Residues: CASRLASSTDTQYF.

The rearrangement links TRBV2 to TRBJ1-5, with TRBD1 matching over 8 bases. Germline V gives CDR1 SNHLY, CDR2 FYNNEI. The CDR3 runs to 15 residues. V shed 6 bases and J 2 bases; nucleotides not matched to a gene: 6. The CDR3 loop is CASRSQGVGNQPQHF. CDR3 sequence (DNA): TGTGCCAGCAGATCACAGGGGGTAGGCAATCAGCCCCAGCATTTT.

The chain is built from TRBV20-1 and TRBJ2-2; a weak D match, TRBD1 (6 bases). Germline CDR1 and CDR2: DFQATT and SNEGSKA (reference sequence). Trimming cost V 0 bases and J 5 bases, with 13 bases left between them. This CDR3 comprises 15 residues. The DNA for the CDR3 is TGCAGTGCTAGAGATAGACGTCAGGGGACCGGGGAGCTGTTTTTT. The encoded protein is CSARDRRQGTGELFF.